This is a list of T cell receptor beta chains from one sample in a study of blood T cell repertoires in COVID-19. Measured with immunoSEQ multiplex PCR; TCRdb has only the in-frame clones, and not every one. The data hold 150,000 to 200,000 clones, with 83% observed a single time. The material sequenced was peripheral blood. The receptors were gathered from a human donor in a cohort sampled during active COVID-19. Both conserved end residues are part of each CDR3. A D gene is named only where the DNA matches it firmly. A clone size is listed for some rows: how often the clone was seen (once, few, many), or a class if it is expanded.

d_gene	v_gene	j_gene	abundance	CDR3nt	CDR3aa
NA	TRBV7-9	TRBJ1-2	NA	TGTGCCAGCAGCCCTGATGGCTACACCTTC	CASSPDGYTF
TRBD2	TRBV4-3	TRBJ2-7	NA	TGCGCCAGCAGCCAAGATGGCCTAGCGGGGGGGCCGTACGAGCAGTACTTC	CASSQDGLAGGPYEQYF
TRBD2	TRBV4-3	TRBJ2-7	NA	TGCGCCAGCAGCCAAGATTGGACTAGCGGGAGCTACGAGCAGTACTTC	CASSQDWTSGSYEQYF
NA	TRBV7-2	TRBJ2-3	NA	TGTGCCAGCAGCTTAAACCGGGTAACAGATACGCAGTATTTT	CASSLNRVTDTQYF
TRBD2	TRBV11-3	TRBJ2-1	once	TGTGCCAGCAGCCCGGGGGAGACTAGCGGGTACAATGAGCAGTTCTTC	CASSPGETSGYNEQFF
TRBD2	TRBV11-2	TRBJ2-3	NA	TGTGCCAGCAGCTTAGGCGGGAGGGCCACAGATACGCAGTATTTT	CASSLGGRATDTQYF
TRBD1	TRBV19	TRBJ1-5	NA	TGTGCCAGTAGTTCACCGGGACAGGGGAATAACCAGCCCCAGCATTTT	CASSSPGQGNNQPQHF
NA	TRBV5-1	TRBJ1-4	NA	TGCGCCAGCAGCCCGGGGGCGGGGGGAAGTGAAAAACTGTTTTTT	CASSPGAGGSEKLFF
NA	TRBV15	TRBJ2-2	NA	TGTGCCACCAGCAGATCCGCGGTCGGGGAGCTGTTTTTT	CATSRSAVGELFF
TRBD1	TRBV19	TRBJ1-5	NA	TGTGCCAGTAGTACCCAAAGGACAGGGGGCAGTCAGCCCCAGCATTTT	CASSTQRTGGSQPQHF
NA	TRBV7-9	TRBJ1-1	NA	TGTGCCAGCAGCTTAGTCTTGGGCGAAATGAAAGCTTTCTTT	CASSLVLGEMKAFF
TRBD1	TRBV28	TRBJ1-2	NA	TGTGCCAGCAGCCAAGGACAGGGGACGGGAGGCTACACCTTC	CASSQGQGTGGYTF
TRBD2	TRBV28	TRBJ2-7	NA	TGTGCCAGCAGTTCTCTTGCGGGAGTAAACGAGCAGTACTTC	CASSSLAGVNEQYF
NA	TRBV5-4	TRBJ2-7	NA	TGTGCCAGCAGCTCCCTGACAGAGACACCCTACGAGCAGTACTTC	CASSSLTETPYEQYF
NA	TRBV5-6	TRBJ1-1	NA	TGTGCCAGCATCCCATCCACCCGGGGATACACTGAAGCTTTCTTT	CASIPSTRGYTEAFF
TRBD1	TRBV4-3	TRBJ1-2	NA	TGCGCCAGCAGCCAGGAGACAGGGGGTGGCTATGGCTACACCTTC	CASSQETGGGYGYTF
NA	TRBV4-1	TRBJ1-4	NA	TGCGCCAGCAGCCAAGATCCGGGGGTTAATGAAAAACTGTTTTTT	CASSQDPGVNEKLFF
TRBD1	TRBV4-3	TRBJ1-2	NA	TGCGCCAGCAGCGGCGAACTTCGGGACAGCTTCGCTACGCAGAGGTATGGCTACACCTTC	CASSGELRDSFATQRYGYTF
TRBD1	TRBV28	TRBJ1-5	NA	TGTGCCAGCAGCCACCGGGACAGGGGGAGCAATCAGCCCCAGCATTTT	CASSHRDRGSNQPQHF
TRBD1	TRBV18	TRBJ1-2	NA	TGTGCCAGCTCACTGCGACAGGGCGTTAGTAGGGACTATGGCTACACCTTC	CASSLRQGVSRDYGYTF
TRBD1	TRBV6-5	TRBJ1-1	NA	TGTGCCAGCAGTTACGGCCTCAGGGGGGACACTGAAGCTTTCTTT	CASSYGLRGDTEAFF
TRBD2	TRBV4-1	TRBJ2-7	NA	TGCGCCAGCAGTTTCGGGACTAGCGGGAGGGCCGGCGAGCAGTACTTC	CASSFGTSGRAGEQYF
TRBD2	TRBV28	TRBJ2-7	NA	TGTGCCAGCAGCCCTAGGGGACTAGCGCAATTTTCGAGGGGCGAGCAGTACTTC	CASSPRGLAQFSRGEQYF
TRBD1	TRBV5-6	TRBJ1-5	NA	TGTGCCAGCAGCCCAGGACAGGGGGTACAGCCCCAGCATTTT	CASSPGQGVQPQHF
NA	TRBV6-1	TRBJ1-2	NA	TGTGCCAGCAGTGAATACTTACAGGGATTGTATGGCTACACCTTC	CASSEYLQGLYGYTF
NA	TRBV20-1	TRBJ1-5	NA	TGCAGTGCTAGTGGGCAGGGTCGTAATCAGCCCCAGCATTTT	CSASGQGRNQPQHF
NA	TRBV9	TRBJ1-2	few	TGTGCCAGCAGCACCGGGGGAGGCTACACCTTC	CASSTGGGYTF
NA	TRBV3-1/TRBV3-2	TRBJ1-4	NA	TGTGCCAGCAGCCTGGGCAGCGAAAAACTGTTTTTT	CASSLGSEKLFF
NA	TRBV23-1	TRBJ1-5	NA	TGCGCCAGCAGTCCTCAGGCGGGGGCAGGGGGCAATCAGCCCCAGCATTTT	CASSPQAGAGGNQPQHF
NA	TRBV11-3	TRBJ2-1	NA	TGTGCCAGCAGCCCTAGGCCCCAGGGACACCCGAGCTCCTACAATGAGCAGTTCTTC	CASSPRPQGHPSSYNEQFF
TRBD1	TRBV19	TRBJ2-7	NA	TGTGCCAGTAGGAAGGGACAGGGGTTCGACGAGCAGTACTTC	CASRKGQGFDEQYF
TRBD1	TRBV28	TRBJ1-4	NA	TGTGCCAGCAGTCCAATACAGGGGGCGCTGGAAAAACTGTTTTTT	CASSPIQGALEKLFF
NA	TRBV11-2	TRBJ2-7	NA	TGTGCCAGCAGCTTAGGGGGGGAGAGAGAGCAGTACTTC	CASSLGGEREQYF
NA	TRBV7-2	TRBJ1-6	NA	TGTGCCAGCAGCTTAGGGACGGGGTCCTCGGATAATTCACCCCTCCACTTT	CASSLGTGSSDNSPLHF
NA	TRBV5-1	TRBJ2-7	NA	TGCGCCAGCAGCGCCGGGATATCCTCCTACGAGCAGTACTTC	CASSAGISSYEQYF
TRBD1	TRBV28	TRBJ1-1	NA	TGTGCCAGCAGTGGTAGGGGGCGCTTAAACACTGAAGCTTTCTTT	CASSGRGRLNTEAFF
NA	TRBV7-2	TRBJ2-2	NA	TGTGCCAGCAGCTTATATGGCTCAAACACCGGGGAGCTGTTTTTT	CASSLYGSNTGELFF